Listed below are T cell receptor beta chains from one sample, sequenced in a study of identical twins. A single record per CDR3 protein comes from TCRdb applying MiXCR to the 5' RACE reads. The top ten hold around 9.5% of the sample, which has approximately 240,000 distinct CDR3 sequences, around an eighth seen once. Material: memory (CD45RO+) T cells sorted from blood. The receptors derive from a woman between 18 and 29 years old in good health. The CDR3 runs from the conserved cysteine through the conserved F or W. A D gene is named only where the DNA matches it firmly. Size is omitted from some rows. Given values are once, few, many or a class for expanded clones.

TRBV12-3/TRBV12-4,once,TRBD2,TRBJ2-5,CASSPMPSGGTQYF,TGTGCCAGCAGCCCTATGCCTAGCGGGGGGACCCAGTACTTC
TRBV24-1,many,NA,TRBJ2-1,CATSDGWGYNEQFF,TGTGCCACCAGTGATGGCTGGGGTTACAATGAGCAGTTCTTC
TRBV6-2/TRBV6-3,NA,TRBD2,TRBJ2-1,CASSYAGGTRSSYNEQFF,TGTGCCAGCAGTTATGCGGGAGGGACCAGGAGCTCCTACAATGAGCAGTTCTTC
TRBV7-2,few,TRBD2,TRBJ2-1,CASSSMREGLNEQFF,TGTGCCAGCAGCTCCATGAGGGAGGGCCTCAATGAGCAGTTCTTC
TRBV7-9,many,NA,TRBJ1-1,CASSHPGSKATEAFF,TGTGCCAGCAGCCATCCGGGCTCTAAGGCCACTGAAGCTTTCTTT
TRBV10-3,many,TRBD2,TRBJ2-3,CAIRAGGIADTQYF,TGTGCCATCAGGGCGGGAGGTATCGCAGATACGCAGTATTTT
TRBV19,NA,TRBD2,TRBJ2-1,CATGVGGSGRSYNEQFF,TGTGCCACCGGGGTAGGGGGGAGCGGGAGGTCTTACAATGAGCAGTTCTTC
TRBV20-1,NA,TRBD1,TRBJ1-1,CSAWDSQNTEAFF,TGCAGTGCGTGGGACAGTCAGAACACTGAAGCTTTCTTT
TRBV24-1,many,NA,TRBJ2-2,CATSDTGPNTGELFF,TGTGCCACCAGTGATACGGGTCCGAACACCGGGGAGCTGTTTTTT
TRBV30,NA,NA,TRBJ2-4,CAWSIQGNIQYF,TGTGCCTGGAGTATACAGGGAAACATTCAGTACTTC